The 15 T cell receptor beta chains below all came from one sample that was sequenced in a study of graft-versus-host responses after intestinal transplantation. Produced via immunoSEQ multiplex PCR; TCRdb's table is partial and in-frame only. Among approximately 110,000 clones, more than 80% were seen once, and the ten largest hold 0.2% to 0.25%. These TCRs' antigens remain unknown. The starting material was unstimulated CD4+ T cells sorted from spleen or lymph node cells, obtained before transplant. These receptor sequences come from a human donor who was the organ donor for an intestinal transplant.

This chain links TRBV21-1 with TRBJ1-1; the D call TRBD1 from the table was never checked on the DNA. TRBV21-1 is labeled a pseudogene. This CDR3 is 14 amino acids long. As DNA, the CDR3 is TGTGCCAGCAGCAAATACACCCAGGGCACTGAAGCTTTCTTT. Amino acid sequence: CASSKYTQGTEAFF.

This clone was observed a handful of times. The rearrangement joins TRBV4-3 to TRBJ2-2; no clear D. Trimming left V 4 bases short and J 5 bases short, with 17 bases between. CDR3 length equals 16 residues. Germline V CDR1 and CDR2: LGHNA, YSLEER. The CDR3 loop reads CASSRAPQEGTGELFF. The CDR3 coding sequence is TGCGCCAGCAGCCGGGCCCCGCAGGAAGGTACCGGGGAGCTGTTTTTT.

This chain connects TRBV28 to TRBJ2-1; 9 bases map to TRBD1. The CDR3 has 16 residues. After removal of 1 base from V and 4 bases from J, the junction contained 5 bases not matched to a gene. Germline V gives CDR1 MDHEN, CDR2 SYDVKM. The CDR3 nucleotides read TGTGCCAGCAGTTTATCCGGACAGGGGCTATACAATGAGCAGTTCTTC. Its protein product is CASSLSGQGLYNEQFF. Based on the CDR3 plus reference TRBV28 and TRBJ2-1, the full variable domain is DVKVTQSSRYLVKRTGEKVFLECVQDMDHENMFWYRQDPGLGLRLIYFSYDVKMKEKGDIPEGYSVSREKKERFSLILESASTNQTSMYLCASSLSGQGLYNEQFFGPGTRLTVL.

This chain uses TRBV7-7 with TRBJ2-5; perhaps TRBD2 as D (6 bases). The CDR3 is made up of 14 amino acids. Germline loops: CDR1 SSHAT, CDR2 FNYEAQ (reference sequence). Trimming cost V 6 bases and J 4 bases, with 15 bases left between them. The CDR3 sequence: CASSRELVGETQYF. As DNA, the CDR3 is TGTGCCAGCAGTCGGGAGTTGGTGGGAGAGACCCAGTACTTC.

The count of this clone is one. This chain connects TRBV30 to TRBJ2-1; 13 positions match TRBD2. The CDR3 length is 18 residues. J gave up 5 bases and V 2 bases, and 12 bases lay outside the gene matches. The germline V gene encodes CDR1 GTSNPN and CDR2 SVGIG (reference sequence). For the CDR3, the DNA is TGTGCCTGGAGTTCATGGAGGACTAGCGGGAGAGGGGACAATGAGCAGTTCTTC. Its protein product is CAWSSWRTSGRGDNEQFF.

V usage is TRBV28 and J usage is TRBJ1-5; D is unclear. Germline V gene sequence: CDR1 MDHEN, CDR2 SYDVKM. The CDR3 spans 15 residues. V gave up 11 bases and J gave up 3 bases, with 20 bases separating them. This CDR3 reads CAVKGRPWDNQPQHF. CDR3 in DNA: TGTGCCGTTAAGGGAAGACCCTGGGACAATCAGCCCCAGCATTTT.

V is TRBV7-9 and J is TRBJ2-1; 10 nucleotides agree with TRBD1. Germline CDR1 SEHNR, CDR2 FQNEAQ (reference sequence). This CDR3 is built from 16 residues. The V and J ends lost 2 bases and 7 bases, in that order; junction bases with no gene match: 8. The CDR3 here is CASSLNGQGGWNEQFF. The CDR3, as DNA: TGTGCCAGCAGCTTAAATGGACAGGGGGGCTGGAATGAGCAGTTCTTC.

This rearrangement joins TRBV28 to TRBJ1-1; 8 nucleotides line up with TRBD1. This CDR3 is built from 14 residues. V was pared by 7 bases and J by 6 bases, with 10 bases of the junction left unmatched. The germline V gene encodes CDR1 MDHEN and CDR2 SYDVKM. The CDR3 DNA sequence: TGTGCCAGCAACCAACAGGGGGTGAAGTCTGAAGCTTTCTTT. Translated, it gives CASNQQGVKSEAFF.

This clone was detected once. The chain employs TRBV19 and TRBJ2-2; 8 positions agree with TRBD2. Germline assignment: CDR1 LNHDA and CDR2 SQIVND (reference sequence). The length of the CDR3 is 16 residues. V was pared by 5 bases and J by 1 base, with 6 bases of the junction left unmatched. The CDR3 region is CASSPLAGRNTGELFF. For the CDR3, the DNA is TGTGCCAGTAGTCCTTTAGCGGGAAGGAACACCGGGGAGCTGTTTTTT.

This rearrangement joins TRBV2 to TRBJ1-4; 8 positions match TRBD1. The CDR3 sequence is 14 residues long. Germline V gene sequence: CDR1 SNHLY, CDR2 FYNNEI. The V and J ends lost 11 bases and 8 bases, in that order; junction bases with no gene match: 13. CDR3 region: CASLLDRGEEKLFF. The DNA of the CDR3 is TGTGCCTCGCTTTTAGACAGGGGAGAGGAAAAACTGTTTTTT.

As regards this clone: This sample also contains other DNA sequences that code for the same CDR3. The chain couples TRBV19 to TRBJ2-3; D is uncertain. From germline, CDR1 is LNHDA and CDR2 SQIVND (reference sequence). Trimming removed 3 bases at V and 2 bases at J, with 0 bases between. The CDR3 runs to 11 residues. The CDR3 DNA sequence: TGTGCCAGTAGTATCACAGATACGCAGTATTTT. It translates to CASSITDTQYF.

This chain joins TRBV4-2 and TRBJ1-4; D is uncertain. The CDR3 spans 15 residues. Germline lookup yields CDR1 LGHNA and CDR2 YNFKEQ. V lost 4 bases to trimming and J lost 5 bases, with 14 bases between them. As DNA, the CDR3 is TGTGCCAGCAGCCCCCTAAGCGGACGGAATGAAAAACTGTTTTTT. This encodes CASSPLSGRNEKLFF.

V is TRBV10-3 and J is TRBJ1-2; 9 bases fit TRBD1. V dropped 5 bases and J dropped 6; count of bases not matched to a gene: 4. In germline, CDR1 is ENHRY, CDR2 SYGVKD. The CDR3 covers 13 residues. The CDR3 nucleotides read TGTGCCATCAGTCCAGACAGGGGGGATGGCTACACCTTC. Its protein is CAISPDRGDGYTF.

DNA for the CDR3: TGTGCCAGCAGTGGTCGAGGACTAGCGGGAGGGATCTACGAGCAGTACTTC. As protein: CASSGRGLAGGIYEQYF. The J gene is TRBJ2-7, the V gene TRBV6-1, with 15 bases aligning to TRBD2. V lost 4 bases, J lost 3 bases, and 7 bases stayed unmatched. The CDR3 covers 17 residues. The germline gives CDR1 MNHNS, CDR2 SASEGT.

The rearrangement links TRBV28 to TRBJ1-2; D is unclear. V lost 2 bases to trimming and J lost 3 bases, with 4 bases between them. Looked up from germline, CDR1 is MDHEN and CDR2 is SYDVKM. The CDR3 is 12 residues long. The CDR3 reads CASSLPYYGYTF. The CDR3 nucleotides are TGTGCCAGCAGTTTACCGTACTATGGCTACACCTTC.